One sample yielded the 21 T cell receptor beta chains listed below, sequenced in a study of T cells after yellow fever vaccination. TCRdb independently ran MiXCR on the 5' RACE reads; one entry per CDR3 protein. There are 45,000 to 60,000 distinct CDR3 sequences in the sample; approximately 5.5% occur only once, and roughly 30% lies in the top ten. The sample was PBMCs, either bulk or a sorted T-cell subset (CD4+, CD8+, memory, or dextramer-sorted; not recorded which), taken on the day of the yellow fever booster vaccination. These receptors were collected from a young man who received the YFV17D yellow fever vaccine.

This clonotype appeared many times. The chain links TRBV27 to TRBJ1-5; D might be TRBD1 (5 bases). Trimming shortened V by 8 bases and J by 4 bases, and 12 bases separated the two germline ends. This CDR3 has 13 residues. Germline V lookup: CDR1 MNHEY, CDR2 SMNVEV (reference sequence). The CDR3 DNA reads TGTGCCAGCCGCACTGGGGGTAATCAGCCCCAGCATTTT. Translation: CASRTGGNQPQHF.

The V call is TRBV7-2, the J call TRBJ1-1; D remains ambiguous. The CDR3 loop spans 12 amino acids. Germline V gene sequence: CDR1 SGHTA, CDR2 FQGNSA. The germline V and J ends were trimmed by 1 base and 7 bases, with 7 bases remaining between them. In DNA form, the CDR3 reads TGTGCCAGCAGCTTAGTATACTATGAAGCTTTCTTT. Its protein is CASSLVYYEAFF.

The sample holds many counts of this clonotype. The CDR3 nucleotides are TGTGCCAGCAGCTTAGGTCCGCTCTACGAGCAGTACGTC. This encodes CASSLGPLYEQYV. The chain joins TRBV7-9 to TRBJ2-7; D remains unclear. The germline V gene encodes CDR1 SEHNR and CDR2 FQNEAQ (reference sequence). V was clipped by 1 base and J by 3 bases, with 7 bases between them. The CDR3 consists of 13 residues.

In its sample, this clonotype was seen many times. The chain has TRBV23-1 and TRBJ2-1; D is undetermined. TRBV23-1 is given ORF status, its function remaining uncertain. The CDR3 loop spans 14 amino acids. V gave up 3 bases and J gave up 6 bases, with 12 bases separating them. CDR3 in DNA: TGCGCCAGCAGTCAGGCCGTCGTCTTCAATGAGCAGTTCTTC. It codes for CASSQAVVFNEQFF.

This clonotype occurred a few times. The chain couples TRBV7-2 to TRBJ2-1; 10 bases are a match to TRBD2. J lost 0 bases, V lost 2 bases, and 7 bases had no gene match. Germline CDR1 and CDR2: SGHTA and FQGNSA. This CDR3 is 18 amino acids long. CDR3 in amino acids: CASSLSLAGPLSYNEQFF. The CDR3 DNA follows: TGTGCCAGCAGCTTATCACTAGCGGGGCCCCTCTCCTACAATGAGCAGTTCTTC.

This clonotype was found many times. This chain links TRBV7-2 with TRBJ2-3; D call uncertain. CDR3 length equals 14 residues. Between the trimmed V and J ends, which lost 5 bases and 3 bases, there was a span of 12 bases. CDR1 SGHTA and CDR2 FQGNSA come from the germline V gene. The CDR3 region has the DNA TGTGCCAGCAGCCGAACCAGTGGTACAGATACGCAGTATTTT. It encodes CASSRTSGTDTQYF.

This clonotype was seen ten or more times. The chain joins TRBV4-1 to TRBJ2-2, with 9 bases that match TRBD2. Germline V gives CDR1 MGHRA, CDR2 YSYEKL. This CDR3 spans 15 amino acids. The V gene end was trimmed by 4 bases and the J gene end by 6 bases; junction bases not matched to a gene: 6. CDR3 loop: CASSPVAGVSGELFF. The CDR3 DNA is TGCGCCAGCAGCCCAGTAGCGGGAGTATCCGGGGAGCTGTTTTTT.

This clonotype has a count of ten or more. This chain connects TRBV29-1 to TRBJ2-1; 11 bases fit TRBD2. This CDR3 spans 13 amino acids. The J segment lost 4 bases and the V segment lost 7 bases, leaving 3 bases of the junction unmatched. Germline loops: CDR1 SQVTM, CDR2 ANQGSEA. The CDR3 DNA is TGCAGCGCCGGGACTAGCGGTTACAATGAGCAGTTCTTC. This codes for CSAGTSGYNEQFF.

In this sample, this clonotype turned up many times. The V call is TRBV18, the J call TRBJ2-5; D remains ambiguous. Germline V gene data show CDR1 as KGHSH and CDR2 as LQKENI. The V and J ends lost 5 bases and 5 bases respectively, with 12 bases between them. The length of the CDR3 is 13 residues. The CDR3 DNA reads as TGTGCCAGCTCAAGGGCTAGTGTGGAGACCCAGTACTTC. Translated, it gives CASSRASVETQYF.

In its sample, this clonotype was seen many times. This chain uses TRBV10-3 with TRBJ2-7; D remains unclear. The ends were cut back, 2 bases at V and 1 base at J, with 3 bases in the middle. Germline-derived CDR1 and CDR2 are ENHRY and SYGVKD. The CDR3 covers 12 residues. The CDR3 loop is CAISEGSYEQYF. For the CDR3, the DNA is TGTGCCATCAGTGAGGGGTCCTACGAGCAGTACTTC.

The sample holds a few counts of this clonotype. The rearrangement links TRBV9 to TRBJ2-5, with a possible D match to TRBD2 (5 bases). Trimming removed 0 bases from V and 4 bases from J, with 10 bases in between. Germline loops: CDR1 SGDLS, CDR2 YYNGEE. This CDR3 contains 14 residues. Written as DNA, the CDR3 is TGTGCCAGCAGCGTAGCTGAGGACTTAGAGACCCAGTACTTC. Translating it yields CASSVAEDLETQYF.

The rearrangement links TRBV4-3 to TRBJ1-2; TRBD1 matches 8 bases. Germline V lookup: CDR1 LGHNA, CDR2 YSLEER. The junction had 5 bases not matched to a gene; V was cut back by 4 bases and J by 4 bases. The CDR3 totals 14 residues. The CDR3 protein is CASSPYTGGYGYTF. For the CDR3, the DNA is TGCGCCAGCAGCCCCTACACAGGGGGCTATGGCTACACCTTC.

There are many counts of this clonotype. Germline and junction disagree at one end, which may indicate a read error. V and J are TRBV4-1 and TRBJ2-4; D perhaps matches TRBD1 (5 bases). Germline CDR1 MGHRA, CDR2 YSYEKL. This CDR3 spans 13 amino acids. The CDR3 region has the DNA TGCGCCAGCAGCCAAGATCCGGAAGGACACGGTTCCTTC. This gives the protein CASSQDPEGHGSF.

This clonotype was observed a few times. The V and J genes are TRBV2 and TRBJ2-3; 7 bases fit TRBD2. The J segment lost 0 bases and the V segment lost 6 bases, leaving 9 bases of the junction unmatched. Per germline, CDR1 SNHLY and CDR2 FYNNEI. CDR3 length: 16 amino acids. CDR3 bases: TGTGCCAGCAGGATAAGCGGGGCCACTAGCACAGATACGCAGTATTTT. Protein sequence: CASRISGATSTDTQYF.

This clonotype was observed at least ten times. CDR3 bases: TGTGCCAGCAGAACAGAGACTTCAGAGACCCAGTACTTC. It codes for CASRTETSETQYF. This chain uses TRBV12-3 or TRBV12-4 with TRBJ2-5; no reliable D call. CDR3 size: 13 residues. Trimming removed 6 bases at V and 4 bases at J, with 12 bases between.

In regard to this clonotype: Being one base from a much bigger clone, this may be a read error. The chain has TRBV25-1 and TRBJ2-3; D perhaps matches TRBD2 (6 bases). This CDR3 contains 17 residues. CDR1 and CDR2 from the germline V gene are MGHDK and SYGVNS. The ends were cut back, 4 bases at V and 8 bases at J, with 25 bases in the middle. CDR3 sequence: CASSGEVQGLPAGTQYF. The CDR3 DNA is TGTGCCAGCAGTGGGGAAGTTCAGGGACTCCCAGCCGGTACGCAGTATTTT.

This rearrangement joins TRBV13 to TRBJ2-3; no definite D call. The V end was cut by 5 bases, the J end by 4 bases, with 16 bases between. The CDR3 is 15 residues long. Germline-derived CDR1 and CDR2 are PRHDT and FYEKMQ (reference sequence). CDR3 in amino acids: CASSPPAYRADTQYF. Written as DNA, the CDR3 is TGTGCCAGCAGCCCTCCGGCGTATCGGGCAGATACGCAGTATTTT.

V gene TRBV7-9 combines with J gene TRBJ1-3; 7 nucleotides match TRBD1. This CDR3 is built from 18 residues. Germline CDR1 SEHNR, CDR2 FQNEAQ (reference sequence). Trimming cost V 1 base and J 2 bases; bases outside gene matches: 11. The CDR3 DNA follows: TGTGCCAGCAGCTTAGGTAGTAGAGGGACAGTCGCTGGAAACACCATATATTTT. As protein: CASSLGSRGTVAGNTIYF.

This chain uses TRBV4-2 with TRBJ2-3, with D perhaps TRBD1 or TRBD2 (5 bases each). Germline V CDR1 and CDR2: LGHNA, YNFKEQ. This CDR3 spans 14 amino acids. V lost 8 bases to trimming and J lost 4 bases, with 16 bases between them. CDR3: CASEELGVPDTQYF. As DNA, the CDR3 is TGTGCCAGCGAAGAATTGGGGGTCCCAGATACGCAGTATTTT.

This clonotype was found many times. The CDR3 protein is CASSYPEGAGGLYNEQFF. The DNA for the CDR3 is TGTGCCAGCAGTTACCCCGAAGGAGCGGGGGGTCTCTACAATGAGCAGTTCTTC. The J gene is TRBJ2-1, the V gene TRBV6-2 or TRBV6-3, with 9 bases identical to TRBD2. CDR3 length equals 18 residues. Germline lookup yields CDR1 MNHEY and CDR2 SVGEGT. The J segment lost 3 bases and the V segment lost 2 bases, leaving 11 bases of the junction unmatched.

The chain combines TRBV4-3 with TRBJ2-1; TRBD1 matches at 7 bases. CDR1 is LGHNA, CDR2 YSLEER, per germline. J lost 6 bases, V lost 4 bases, and 9 bases had no gene match. The CDR3 is 15 residues long. The CDR3 DNA reads TGCGCCAGCAGCCTAAACAGGGGTTTGGCCAATGAGCAGTTCTTC. It encodes CASSLNRGLANEQFF.